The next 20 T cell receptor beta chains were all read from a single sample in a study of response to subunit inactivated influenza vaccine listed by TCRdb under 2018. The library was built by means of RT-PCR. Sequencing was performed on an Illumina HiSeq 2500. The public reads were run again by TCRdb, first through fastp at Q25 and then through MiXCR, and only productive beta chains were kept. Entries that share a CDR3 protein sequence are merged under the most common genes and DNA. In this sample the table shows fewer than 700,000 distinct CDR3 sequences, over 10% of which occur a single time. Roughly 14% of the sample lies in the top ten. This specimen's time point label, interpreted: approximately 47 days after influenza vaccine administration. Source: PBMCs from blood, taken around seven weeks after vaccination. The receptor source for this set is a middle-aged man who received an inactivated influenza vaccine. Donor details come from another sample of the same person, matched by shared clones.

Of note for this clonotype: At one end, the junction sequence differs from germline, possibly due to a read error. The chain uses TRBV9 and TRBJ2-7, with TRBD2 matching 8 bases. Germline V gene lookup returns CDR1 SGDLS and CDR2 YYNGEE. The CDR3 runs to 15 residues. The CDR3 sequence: CASSESSGLSYEHYF. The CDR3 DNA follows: TGTGCCAGCAGCGAGTCTAGCGGGCTCTCCTACGAGCATTACTTC.

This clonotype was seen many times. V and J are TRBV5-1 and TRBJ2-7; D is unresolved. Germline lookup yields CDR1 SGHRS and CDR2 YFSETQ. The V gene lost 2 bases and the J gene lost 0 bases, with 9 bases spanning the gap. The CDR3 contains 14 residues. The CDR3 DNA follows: TGCGCCAGCAGCTTATCATTGAGCTCCTACGAGCAGTACTTC. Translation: CASSLSLSSYEQYF.

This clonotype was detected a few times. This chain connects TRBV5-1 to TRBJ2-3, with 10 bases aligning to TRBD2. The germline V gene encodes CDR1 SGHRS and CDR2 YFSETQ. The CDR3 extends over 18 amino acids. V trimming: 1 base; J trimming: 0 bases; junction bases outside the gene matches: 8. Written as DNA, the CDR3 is TGCGCCAGCAGCTTGCCTAGCGGGGGACTCGGGAGCACAGATACGCAGTATTTT. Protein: CASSLPSGGLGSTDTQYF.

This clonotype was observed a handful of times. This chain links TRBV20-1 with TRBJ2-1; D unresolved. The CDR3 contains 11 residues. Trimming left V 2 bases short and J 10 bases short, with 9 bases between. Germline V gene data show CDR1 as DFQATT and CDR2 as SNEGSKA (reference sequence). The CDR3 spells CSARNHPEQFF. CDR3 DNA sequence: TGCAGTGCTAGAAACCATCCCGAGCAGTTCTTC.

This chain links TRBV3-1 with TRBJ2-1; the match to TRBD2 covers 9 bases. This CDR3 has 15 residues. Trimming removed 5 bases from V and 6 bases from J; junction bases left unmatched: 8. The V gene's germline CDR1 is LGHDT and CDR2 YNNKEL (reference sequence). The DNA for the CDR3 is TGTGCCAGCAGCGCCGGGACTAGCCGGTCCAATGAGCAGTTCTTC. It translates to CASSAGTSRSNEQFF.

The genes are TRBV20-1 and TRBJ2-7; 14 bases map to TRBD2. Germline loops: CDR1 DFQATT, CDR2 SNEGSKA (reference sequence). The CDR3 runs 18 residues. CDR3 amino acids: CRGSSGTSGSPLQEQQYF. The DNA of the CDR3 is TGCAGGGGCTCGTCGGGGACTAGCGGGAGTCCACTGCAAGAGCAGCAGTACTTC.

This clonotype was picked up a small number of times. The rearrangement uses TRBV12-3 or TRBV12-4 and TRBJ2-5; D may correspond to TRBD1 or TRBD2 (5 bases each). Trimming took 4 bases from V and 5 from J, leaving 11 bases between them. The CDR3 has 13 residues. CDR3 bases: TGTGCCAGCAGTTCGGGACCCATCGAGACCCAGTACTTC. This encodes CASSSGPIETQYF.

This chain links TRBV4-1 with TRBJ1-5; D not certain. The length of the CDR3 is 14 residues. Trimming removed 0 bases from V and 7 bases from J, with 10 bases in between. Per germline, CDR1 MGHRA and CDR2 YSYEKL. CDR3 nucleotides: TGCGCCAGCAGCCAAGAGACCGGGCGCCAGCCCCAGCATTTT. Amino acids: CASSQETGRQPQHF.

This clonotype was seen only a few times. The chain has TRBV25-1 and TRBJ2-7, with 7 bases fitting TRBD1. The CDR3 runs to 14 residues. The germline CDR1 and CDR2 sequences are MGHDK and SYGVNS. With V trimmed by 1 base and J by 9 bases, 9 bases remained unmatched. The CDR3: CASSEWNRGNGQYF. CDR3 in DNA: TGTGCCAGCAGTGAATGGAACAGGGGTAACGGGCAGTACTTC.

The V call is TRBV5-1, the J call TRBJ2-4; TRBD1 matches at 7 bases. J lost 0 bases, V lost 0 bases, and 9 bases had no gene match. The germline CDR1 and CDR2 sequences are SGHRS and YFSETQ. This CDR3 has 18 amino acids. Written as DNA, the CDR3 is TGCGCCAGCAGCTTGGCCGAGGGACAGATTTTAGCCAAAAACATTCAGTACTTC. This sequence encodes CASSLAEGQILAKNIQYF. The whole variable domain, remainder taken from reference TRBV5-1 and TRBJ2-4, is KAGVTQTPRYLIKTRGQQVTLSCSPISGHRSVSWYQQTPGQGLQFLFEYFSETQRNKGNFPGRFSGRQFSNSRSEMNVSTLELGDSALYLCASSLAEGQILAKNIQYFGAGTRLSVL.

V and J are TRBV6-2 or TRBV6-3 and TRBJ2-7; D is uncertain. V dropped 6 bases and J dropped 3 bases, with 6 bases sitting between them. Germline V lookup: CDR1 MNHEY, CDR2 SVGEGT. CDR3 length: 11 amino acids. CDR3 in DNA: TGTGCCAGCAGGACCCTCTACGAGCAGTACTTC. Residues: CASRTLYEQYF.

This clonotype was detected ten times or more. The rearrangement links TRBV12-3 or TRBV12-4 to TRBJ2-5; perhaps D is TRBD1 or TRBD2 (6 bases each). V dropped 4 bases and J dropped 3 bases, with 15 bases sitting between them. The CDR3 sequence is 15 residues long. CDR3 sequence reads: CASSSSPGAEETQYF. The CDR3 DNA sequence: TGTGCCAGCAGTTCTTCCCCGGGGGCGGAAGAGACCCAGTACTTC.

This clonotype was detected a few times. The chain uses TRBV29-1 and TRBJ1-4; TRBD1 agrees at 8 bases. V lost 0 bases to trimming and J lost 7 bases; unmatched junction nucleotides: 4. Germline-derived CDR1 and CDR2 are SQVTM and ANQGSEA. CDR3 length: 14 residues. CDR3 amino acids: CSVEEDRDGEKLFF. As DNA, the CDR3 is TGCAGCGTTGAAGAGGACAGGGACGGTGAAAAACTGTTTTTT.

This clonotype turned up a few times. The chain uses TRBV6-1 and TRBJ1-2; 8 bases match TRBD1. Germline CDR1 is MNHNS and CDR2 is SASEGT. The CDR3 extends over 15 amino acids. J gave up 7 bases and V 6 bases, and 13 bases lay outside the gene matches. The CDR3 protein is CASSPGTGDFGGYTF. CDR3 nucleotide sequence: TGTGCCAGCAGCCCCGGGACAGGCGACTTTGGTGGCTACACCTTC.

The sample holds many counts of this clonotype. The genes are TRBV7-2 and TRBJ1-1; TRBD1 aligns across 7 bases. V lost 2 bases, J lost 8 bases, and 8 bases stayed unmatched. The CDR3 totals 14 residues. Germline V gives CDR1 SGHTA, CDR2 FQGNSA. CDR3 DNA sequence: TGTGCCAGCAGCTTATATATACAGGGGACCGAAGCTTTCTTT. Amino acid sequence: CASSLYIQGTEAFF. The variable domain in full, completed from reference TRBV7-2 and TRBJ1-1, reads GAGVSQSPSNKVTEKGKDVELRCDPISGHTALYWYRQSLGQGLEFLIYFQGNSAPDKSGLPSDRFSAERTGGSVSTLTIQRTQQEDSAVYLCASSLYIQGTEAFFGQGTRLTVV.

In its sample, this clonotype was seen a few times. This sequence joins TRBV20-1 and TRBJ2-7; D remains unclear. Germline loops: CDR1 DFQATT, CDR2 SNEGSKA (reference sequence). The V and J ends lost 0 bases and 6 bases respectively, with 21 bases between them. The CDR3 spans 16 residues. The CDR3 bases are TGCAGTGCTAGAGATCAAAATTTGGGTCCCCGTTCCGAGCAGTACTTC. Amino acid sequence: CSARDQNLGPRSEQYF.

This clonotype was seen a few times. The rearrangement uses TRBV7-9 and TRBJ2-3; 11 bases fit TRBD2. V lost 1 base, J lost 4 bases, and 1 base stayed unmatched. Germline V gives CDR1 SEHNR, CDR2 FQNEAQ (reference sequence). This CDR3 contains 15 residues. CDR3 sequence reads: CASSLGGLAADTQYF. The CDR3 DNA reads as TGTGCCAGCAGCTTAGGGGGACTAGCGGCAGATACGCAGTATTTT.

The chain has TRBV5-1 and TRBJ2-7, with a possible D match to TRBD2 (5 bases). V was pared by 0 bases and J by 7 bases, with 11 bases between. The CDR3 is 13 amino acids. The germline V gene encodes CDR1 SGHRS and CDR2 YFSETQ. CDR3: CASSLVEDGEQYF. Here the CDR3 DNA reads TGCGCCAGCAGCTTGGTGGAGGACGGGGAGCAGTACTTC.

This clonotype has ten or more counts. The CDR3 sequence: CASRGSYEQYF. The CDR3 region has the DNA TGCGCCAGCAGGGGTTCCTACGAGCAGTACTTC. The chain recombines TRBV5-1 with TRBJ2-7; the D is unclear. Germline V gene data show CDR1 as SGHRS and CDR2 as YFSETQ. The CDR3 is 11 amino acids. Trimming removed 5 bases from V and 1 base from J, with 4 bases in between. Supplemented by reference TRBV5-1 and TRBJ2-7, the full variable domain reads KAGVTQTPRYLIKTRGQQVTLSCSPISGHRSVSWYQQTPGQGLQFLFEYFSETQRNKGNFPGRFSGRQFSNSRSEMNVSTLELGDSALYLCASRGSYEQYFGPGTRLTVT.

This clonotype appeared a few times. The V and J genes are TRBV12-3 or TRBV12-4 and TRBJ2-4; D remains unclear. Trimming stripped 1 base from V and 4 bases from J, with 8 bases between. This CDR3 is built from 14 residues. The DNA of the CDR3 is TGTGCCAGCAGTTTAGGTAGCCCAAAAAACATTCAGTACTTC. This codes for CASSLGSPKNIQYF.